The 30 T cell receptor beta chains reported below all come from one sample, sequenced in a study of blood T cell repertoires in COVID-19. The data were produced by immunoSEQ multiplex PCR, yet TCRdb's version contains in-frame clones alone and is incomplete. The repertoire holds around 390,000 clones, with about 87% as singletons. The source material was PBMCs or T cells enriched from blood (not recorded which). These receptors came from a woman between 50 and 59 years old who had recovered from COVID-19.

The genes are TRBV2 and TRBJ1-2; TRBD1 matches at 7 bases. The CDR3 covers 12 residues. Trimming cost V 5 bases and J 8 bases; bases outside gene matches: 5. In germline, CDR1 is SNHLY, CDR2 FYNNEI. CDR3 DNA sequence: TGTGCCAGCAGTACGACAGGGAGCGGCTACACCTTC. Amino acids: CASSTTGSGYTF.

This clone was detected only a few times. V usage is TRBV27 and J usage is TRBJ1-3; maybe TRBD1 (5 bases). There are 13 residues in the CDR3. In germline, CDR1 is MNHEY, CDR2 SMNVEV (reference sequence). The germline V and J ends were trimmed by 6 bases and 3 bases, with 9 bases remaining between them. In nucleotides, the CDR3 is TGTGCCAGCAGCTATACAGGTGGAAACACCATATATTTT. Its translation: CASSYTGGNTIYF.

V and J are TRBV7-2 and TRBJ1-6, with 10 bases aligning to TRBD1. The V and J ends lost 2 bases and 10 bases, in that order; junction bases with no gene match: 2. CDR3 length: 14 amino acids. CDR1 is SGHTA and CDR2 is FQGNSA in the germline V gene. DNA of the CDR3: TGTGCCAGCAGCTTATGGACAGGGGGATCACCCCTCCACTTT. Its translation is CASSLWTGGSPLHF.

This chain uses TRBV27 with TRBJ2-1; D perhaps matches TRBD2 (7 bases). V was cut by 4 bases and J by 2 bases, with 12 bases left in between. Germline V gene data show CDR1 as MNHEY and CDR2 as SMNVEV (reference sequence). The length of the CDR3 is 15 residues. CDR3 sequence: CASSYAGAPYNEQFF. CDR3 nucleotides: TGTGCCAGCAGTTATGCGGGGGCCCCCTACAATGAGCAGTTCTTC.

This chain uses TRBV7-8 with TRBJ1-1; the match to TRBD1 covers 9 bases. The CDR3 extends over 15 amino acids. Germline loops: CDR1 SGHVS, CDR2 FQNEAQ. V was pared by 4 bases and J by 1 base, with 4 bases of the junction left unmatched. The CDR3 DNA is TGTGCCAGCAGCTGGGCGACAGGGGGGAACACTGAAGCTTTCTTT. Translation gives CASSWATGGNTEAFF.

V gene TRBV13 combines with J gene TRBJ2-2, with 9 nucleotides matching TRBD1. This CDR3 spans 15 amino acids. The germline V gene encodes CDR1 PRHDT and CDR2 FYEKMQ (reference sequence). The V gene end was trimmed by 5 bases and the J gene end by 5 bases; junction bases not matched to a gene: 6. CDR3 residues: CASSKTGTGTGELFF. The CDR3 DNA reads TGTGCCAGCAGCAAGACCGGGACAGGGACCGGGGAGCTGTTTTTT.

The gene calls are TRBV4-2 and TRBJ1-5; D may be TRBD1 (6 bases). The CDR3 contains 14 residues. The V end lost 0 bases, the J end lost 7 bases, and 10 bases lay between the germline ends. Germline V CDR1 and CDR2: LGHNA, YNFKEQ. CDR3 region: CASSQEQGGQPQHF. CDR3 DNA sequence: TGTGCCAGCAGCCAAGAACAGGGTGGGCAGCCCCAGCATTTT.

The chain is built from TRBV7-2 and TRBJ1-1; 12 bases map to TRBD1. This CDR3 is 16 amino acids long. J gave up 4 bases and V 5 bases, and 8 bases lay outside the gene matches. The V gene's germline CDR1 is SGHTA and CDR2 FQGNSA. CDR3 protein: CASSLGTGGFSTEAFF. CDR3 coding DNA: TGTGCCAGCAGCCTCGGGACAGGGGGCTTCAGCACTGAAGCTTTCTTT.

The chain combines TRBV25-1 with TRBJ1-6, with D perhaps matching TRBD1 (5 bases). Trimming left V 7 bases short and J 7 bases short, with 14 bases between. Germline V CDR1 and CDR2: MGHDK, SYGVNS. The CDR3 is 14 amino acids. The chain's CDR3 is CASNRGTVNSPLHF. CDR3 coding DNA: TGTGCCAGCAATAGGGGTACCGTAAATTCACCCCTCCACTTT.

V is TRBV5-6 and J is TRBJ2-1, with 11 bases lining up with TRBD1. The CDR3 has 15 residues. V trimming: 3 bases; J trimming: 5 bases; junction bases outside the gene matches: 4. Germline CDR1 is SGHDT and CDR2 is YYEEEE. CDR3 loop: CASSSVGQGDNEQFF. The DNA of the CDR3 is TGTGCCAGCAGCTCCGTGGGACAGGGGGACAATGAGCAGTTCTTC.

The CDR3 DNA follows: TGTGCCAGCAGTGATTCTCGGGACAGGGCCATTCAGCCCCAGCATTTT. This encodes CASSDSRDRAIQPQHF. The chain uses TRBV6-4 and TRBJ1-5, with TRBD1 identical over 9 bases. CDR3 size: 16 residues. Germline lookup yields CDR1 MRHNA and CDR2 SNTAGT. The trim removed 3 bases at V and 6 bases at J, leaving 9 bases unmatched.

A single count supports this clone. This chain uses TRBV6-5 with TRBJ2-1; perhaps TRBD1 as D (6 bases). This CDR3 is built from 12 residues. V was clipped by 5 bases and J by 11 bases, with 13 bases between them. Germline assignment: CDR1 MNHEY and CDR2 SVGAGI. The CDR3 coding sequence is TGTGCCAGCAGTCAACAGGGCCTGAAGCAGTTCTTC. It specifies CASSQQGLKQFF.

The CDR3 reads CASSLAWAPASTDTQYF. The CDR3 nucleotides are TGTGCCAGCAGCTTAGCGTGGGCACCAGCTAGCACAGATACGCAGTATTTT. V is TRBV7-2 and J is TRBJ2-3; D gene uncertain. The germline V gene has CDR1 SGHTA and CDR2 FQGNSA. V dropped 0 bases and J dropped 0 bases, with 13 bases sitting between them. The CDR3 loop spans 17 amino acids. Full variable domain (rest looked up from reference TRBV7-2 and TRBJ2-3): GAGVSQSPSNKVTEKGKDVELRCDPISGHTALYWYRQSLGQGLEFLIYFQGNSAPDKSGLPSDRFSAERTGGSVSTLTIQRTQQEDSAVYLCASSLAWAPASTDTQYFGPGTRLTVL.

This clone was counted only a few times. This chain joins TRBV7-2 and TRBJ1-5, with 7 bases lining up with TRBD1. V dropped 2 bases and J dropped 2; count of bases not matched to a gene: 0. Germline V CDR1 and CDR2: SGHTA, FQGNSA. The CDR3 runs 14 residues. The CDR3 here is CASSLQGGNQPQHF. As DNA, the CDR3 is TGTGCCAGCAGCTTACAGGGGGGCAATCAGCCCCAGCATTTT.

The chain uses TRBV5-1 and TRBJ1-2, with 8 bases that match TRBD1. V gave up 0 bases and J gave up 9 bases; unmatched junction bases: 4. Germline lookup yields CDR1 SGHRS and CDR2 YFSETQ. The CDR3 is 13 amino acids. The CDR3 sequence is CASSLEQGGSYTF. The CDR3 bases are TGCGCCAGCAGCTTGGAACAGGGGGGGAGCTACACCTTC. Full variable domain (outside the CDR3, taken from reference TRBV5-1 and TRBJ1-2): KAGVTQTPRYLIKTRGQQVTLSCSPISGHRSVSWYQQTPGQGLQFLFEYFSETQRNKGNFPGRFSGRQFSNSRSEMNVSTLELGDSALYLCASSLEQGGSYTFGSGTRLTVV.

The CDR3 DNA reads as TGTGCCAGCAGTCGAAACAGGGGGTCTGGGGCCAACGTCCTGACTTTC. This translates into CASSRNRGSGANVLTF. The chain carries TRBV27 and TRBJ2-6; TRBD1 agrees at 8 bases. V trimming: 5 bases; J trimming: 1 base; junction bases outside the gene matches: 4. Germline lookup yields CDR1 MNHEY and CDR2 SMNVEV (reference sequence). This CDR3 comprises 16 residues.

The chain joins TRBV7-8 to TRBJ2-7, with 7 bases identical to TRBD1. J gave up 6 bases and V 1 base, and 6 bases lay outside the gene matches. Germline CDR1 and CDR2: SGHVS and FQNEAQ. The CDR3 extends over 14 amino acids. CDR3 protein: CASSLGTGSSEQYF. Written as DNA, the CDR3 is TGTGCCAGCAGCTTAGGGACAGGCTCTAGCGAGCAGTACTTC.

The J gene is TRBJ1-1, the V gene TRBV10-3; D gene ambiguous. This CDR3 spans 12 amino acids. The V end was cut by 9 bases, the J end by 1 base, with 9 bases between. The germline V gene has CDR1 ENHRY and CDR2 SYGVKD. CDR3 nucleotides: TGTGCCATAGGCGGGGAGAACACTGAAGCTTTCTTT. The encoded protein is CAIGGENTEAFF.

The chain combines TRBV7-2 with TRBJ1-6; 8 bases map to TRBD1. This CDR3 has 15 amino acids. J was trimmed by 6 bases and V by 7 bases; bases with no gene match: 8. Germline V gene lookup returns CDR1 SGHTA and CDR2 FQGNSA. CDR3 residues: CASTLGTGPNSPLHF. The CDR3 nucleotides are TGTGCCAGCACCCTGGGGACAGGCCCTAATTCACCCCTCCACTTT.

The J gene is TRBJ2-3, the V gene TRBV9, with unresolved D. The length of the CDR3 is 15 residues. Germline CDR1 and CDR2: SGDLS and YYNGEE. The V end lost 1 base, the J end lost 0 bases, and 9 bases lay between the germline ends. The DNA for the CDR3 is TGTGCCAGCAGCGTACTGGGCGTCAGCACAGATACGCAGTATTTT. It is translated as CASSVLGVSTDTQYF.

V and J are TRBV10-3 and TRBJ2-1; weak D call: TRBD1 (5 bases). The germline V gene encodes CDR1 ENHRY and CDR2 SYGVKD. V was cut by 6 bases and J by 5 bases, with 11 bases left in between. The CDR3 is 13 residues long. The CDR3 reads CAIREGVNNEQFF. The CDR3 DNA reads as TGTGCCATCAGAGAAGGGGTCAACAATGAGCAGTTCTTC.

The gene calls are TRBV28 and TRBJ1-4; 10 bases map to TRBD1. Germline CDR1 and CDR2: MDHEN and SYDVKM. This CDR3 region has 15 residues. The V and J ends lost 5 bases and 8 bases, in that order; junction bases with no gene match: 8. CDR3 nucleotide sequence: TGTGCCAGCAGTGGTCAGACAGGGGGCCGCGAAAAACTGTTTTTT. This sequence encodes CASSGQTGGREKLFF.

The chain joins TRBV7-6 to TRBJ1-2; TRBD1 is a possible D gene (6 bases). V dropped 5 bases and J dropped 8 bases, with 27 bases sitting between them. There are 17 residues in the CDR3. Per germline, CDR1 SGHVS and CDR2 FNYEAQ. The CDR3 protein is CASSPLGGELSFLGYTF. DNA of the CDR3: TGTGCCAGCAGCCCCCTAGGGGGGGAGCTAAGTTTCCTAGGCTACACCTTC.

This clone was counted once. The genes are TRBV6-4 and TRBJ1-2; the match to TRBD1 covers 8 bases. The length of the CDR3 is 15 residues. Losses at the gene ends were 3 bases for V and 5 bases for J; bases not matched to a gene: 8. The germline V gene has CDR1 MRHNA and CDR2 SNTAGT. CDR3 loop: CASSESIGTGYGYTF. CDR3 nucleotide sequence: TGTGCCAGCAGTGAGTCGATTGGGACAGGATATGGCTACACCTTC.

The V call is TRBV5-5, the J call TRBJ1-2; D uncertain. CDR1 SGHKS and CDR2 YYEKEE come from the germline V gene (reference sequence). This CDR3 is built from 16 residues. V lost 4 bases and J lost 1, with 17 bases in between. As DNA, the CDR3 is TGTGCCAGCAGCCCTTCGCAGTCACCTTATAACTATGGCTACACCTTC. As protein: CASSPSQSPYNYGYTF.

This clone turned up a few times. The chain has TRBV11-2 and TRBJ1-1, with TRBD1 matching 7 bases. V was clipped by 4 bases and J by 4 bases; unmatched bases: 9. Germline loops: CDR1 SGHAT, CDR2 FQNNGV. The CDR3 extends over 15 amino acids. The CDR3, as DNA: TGTGCCAGCAGCTCATACAGGGGCATGGGCACTGAAGCTTTCTTT. It translates to CASSSYRGMGTEAFF.

The chain has TRBV7-2 and TRBJ1-6; D is ambiguous. The CDR3 is 13 residues long. The V end was cut by 3 bases, the J end by 6 bases, with 6 bases between. Germline loops: CDR1 SGHTA, CDR2 FQGNSA. For the CDR3, the DNA is TGTGCCAGCAGCTTGTACAGTAATTCACCCCTCCACTTT. It encodes CASSLYSNSPLHF.

The chain combines TRBV2 with TRBJ2-2; weak D call: TRBD2 (7 bases). There are 15 residues in the CDR3. From germline, CDR1 is SNHLY and CDR2 FYNNEI. V was pared by 7 bases and J by 5 bases, with 17 bases between. CDR3 coding DNA: TGTGCCAGCAACCTTGCGGGGGCGCAGACCGGGGAGCTGTTTTTT. It is translated as CASNLAGAQTGELFF.

The chain links TRBV11-3 to TRBJ2-2; no definite D call. Germline-derived CDR1 and CDR2 are SGHNT and YENEEA. The germline V and J ends were trimmed by 1 base and 2 bases, with 8 bases remaining between them. The CDR3 runs to 15 residues. DNA of the CDR3: TGTGCCAGCAGCTTAGGTGGGCGCAACACCGGGGAGCTGTTTTTT. This sequence encodes CASSLGGRNTGELFF.

The gene calls are TRBV19 and TRBJ2-1, with TRBD1 matching 8 bases. The CDR3 covers 14 residues. From germline, CDR1 is LNHDA and CDR2 SQIVND (reference sequence). V lost 5 bases to trimming and J lost 6 bases; unmatched junction nucleotides: 6. The CDR3 loop reads CASSRQGIGNEQFF. The CDR3 DNA reads TGTGCCAGTAGTCGACAGGGGATTGGCAATGAGCAGTTCTTC.